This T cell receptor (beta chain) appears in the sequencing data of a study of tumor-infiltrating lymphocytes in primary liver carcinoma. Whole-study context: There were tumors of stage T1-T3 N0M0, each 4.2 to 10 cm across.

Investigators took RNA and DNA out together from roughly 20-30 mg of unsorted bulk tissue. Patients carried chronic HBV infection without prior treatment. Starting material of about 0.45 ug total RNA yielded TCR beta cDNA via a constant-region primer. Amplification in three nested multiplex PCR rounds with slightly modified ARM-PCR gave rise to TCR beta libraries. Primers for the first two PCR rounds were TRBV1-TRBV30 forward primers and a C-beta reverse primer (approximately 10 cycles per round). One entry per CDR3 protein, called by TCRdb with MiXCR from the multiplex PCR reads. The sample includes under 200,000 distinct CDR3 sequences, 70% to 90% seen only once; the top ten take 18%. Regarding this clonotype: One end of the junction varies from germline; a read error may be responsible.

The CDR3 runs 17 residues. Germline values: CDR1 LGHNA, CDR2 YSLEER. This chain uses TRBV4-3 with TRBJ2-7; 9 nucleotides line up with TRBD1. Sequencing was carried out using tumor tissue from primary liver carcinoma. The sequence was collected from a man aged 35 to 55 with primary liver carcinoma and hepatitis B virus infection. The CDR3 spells CASILEAPGTGRYEQYF. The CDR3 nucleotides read TGTGCCAGCATCCTAGAAGCACCCGGGACAGGGCGGTACGAGCAGTACTTC.